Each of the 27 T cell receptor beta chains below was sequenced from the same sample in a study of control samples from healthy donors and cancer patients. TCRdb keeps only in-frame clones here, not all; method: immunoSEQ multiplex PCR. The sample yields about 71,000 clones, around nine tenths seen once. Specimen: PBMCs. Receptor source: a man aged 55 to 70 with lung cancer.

In DNA, the CDR3 is TGTGCCAGCAGCTTAGGTGTACCCGGGGAGCTGTTTTTT. Residues: CASSLGVPGELFF. The chain uses TRBV7-9 and TRBJ2-2; D remains unclear. Germline CDR1 is SEHNR and CDR2 is FQNEAQ (reference sequence). The CDR3 is 13 amino acids. V was trimmed by 1 base and J by 6 bases, leaving 6 bases between them. Using reference TRBV7-9 and TRBJ2-2 for the parts outside the CDR3, the full variable domain is DTGVSQNPRHKITKRGQNVTFRCDPISEHNRLYWYRQTLGQGPEFLTYFQNEAQLEKSRLLSDRFSAERPKGSFSTLEIQRTEQGDSAMYLCASSLGVPGELFFGEGSRLTVL.

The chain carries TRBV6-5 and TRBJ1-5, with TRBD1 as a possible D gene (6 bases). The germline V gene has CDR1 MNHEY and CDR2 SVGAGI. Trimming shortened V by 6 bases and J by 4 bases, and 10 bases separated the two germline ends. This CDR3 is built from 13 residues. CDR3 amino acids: CASRLTGNQPQHF. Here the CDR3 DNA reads TGTGCCAGCAGACTTACAGGGAATCAGCCCCAGCATTTT.

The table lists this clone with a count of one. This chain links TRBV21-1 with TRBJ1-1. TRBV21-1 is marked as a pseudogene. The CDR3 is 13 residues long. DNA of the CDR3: TGTGCCAGCAGCAACTCCATGAGCACTGAAGCTTTCTTT. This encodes CASSNSMSTEAFF.

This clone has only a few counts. The CDR3, as DNA: TGCGCCAGCAGTGAAAACCTCCGTGGCTACACCTTC. It yields the protein CASSENLRGYTF. This chain connects TRBV10-1 to TRBJ1-2; D unresolved. Trimming stripped 3 bases from V and 7 bases from J, with 9 bases between. This CDR3 has 12 amino acids. Germline CDR1 is WNHNN and CDR2 is SYGVQD (reference sequence).

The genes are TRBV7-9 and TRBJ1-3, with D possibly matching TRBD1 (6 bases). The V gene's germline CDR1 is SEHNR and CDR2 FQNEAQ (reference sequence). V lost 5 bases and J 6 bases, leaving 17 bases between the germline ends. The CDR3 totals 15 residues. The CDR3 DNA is TGTGCCAGCAGCCACGGACAGTCCGGCTTAAACACCATATATTTT. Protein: CASSHGQSGLNTIYF. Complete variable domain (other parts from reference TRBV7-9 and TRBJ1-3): DTGVSQNPRHKITKRGQNVTFRCDPISEHNRLYWYRQTLGQGPEFLTYFQNEAQLEKSRLLSDRFSAERPKGSFSTLEIQRTEQGDSAMYLCASSHGQSGLNTIYFGEGSWLTVV.

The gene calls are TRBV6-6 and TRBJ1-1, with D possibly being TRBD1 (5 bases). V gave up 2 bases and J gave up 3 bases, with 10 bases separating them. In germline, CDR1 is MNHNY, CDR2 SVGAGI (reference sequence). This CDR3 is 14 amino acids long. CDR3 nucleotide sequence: TGTGCCAGCAGTTACCAGGGAGGGGACACTGAAGCTTTCTTT. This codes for CASSYQGGDTEAFF.

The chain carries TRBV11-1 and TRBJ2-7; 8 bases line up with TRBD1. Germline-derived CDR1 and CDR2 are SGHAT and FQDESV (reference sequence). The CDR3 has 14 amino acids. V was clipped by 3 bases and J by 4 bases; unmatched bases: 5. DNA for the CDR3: TGTGCCAGCAGCTTGTCGCAGGGGGCTTACGAGCAGTACTTC. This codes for CASSLSQGAYEQYF.

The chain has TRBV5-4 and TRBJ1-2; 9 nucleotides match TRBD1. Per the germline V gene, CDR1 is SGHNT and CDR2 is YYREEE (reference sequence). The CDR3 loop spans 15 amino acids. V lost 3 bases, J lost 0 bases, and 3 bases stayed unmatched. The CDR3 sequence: CASSSRQGANYGYTF. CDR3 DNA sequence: TGTGCCAGCAGCTCCCGACAGGGGGCTAACTATGGCTACACCTTC.

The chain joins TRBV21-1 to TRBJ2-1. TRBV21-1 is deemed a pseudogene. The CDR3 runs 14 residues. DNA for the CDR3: TGTGCCAGCAGCCCCTCCCCGCCCTACAATGAGCAGTTCTTC. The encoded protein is CASSPSPPYNEQFF.

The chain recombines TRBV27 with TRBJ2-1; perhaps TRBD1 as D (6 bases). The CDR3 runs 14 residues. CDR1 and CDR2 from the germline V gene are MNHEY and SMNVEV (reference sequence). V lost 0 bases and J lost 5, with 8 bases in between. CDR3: CASSLSTGNNEQFF. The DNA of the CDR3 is TGTGCCAGCAGTTTATCAACAGGGAACAATGAGCAGTTCTTC.

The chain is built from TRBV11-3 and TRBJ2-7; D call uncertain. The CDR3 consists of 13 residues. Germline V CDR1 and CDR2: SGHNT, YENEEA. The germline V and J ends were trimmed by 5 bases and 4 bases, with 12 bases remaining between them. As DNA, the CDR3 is TGTGCCAGCAGCAAAGGCTCGTTGTACGAGCAGTACGTC. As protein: CASSKGSLYEQYV.

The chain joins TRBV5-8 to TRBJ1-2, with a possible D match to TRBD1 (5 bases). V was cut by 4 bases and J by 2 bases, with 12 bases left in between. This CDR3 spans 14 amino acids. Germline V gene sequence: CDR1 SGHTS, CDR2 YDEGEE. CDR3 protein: CASSLTGTNYGYTF. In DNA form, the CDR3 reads TGTGCCAGCAGCCTGACCGGGACGAACTATGGCTACACCTTC. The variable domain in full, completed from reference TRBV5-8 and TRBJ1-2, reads EAGVTQSPTHLIKTRGQQATLRCSPISGHTSVYWYQQALGLGLQFLLWYDEGEERNRGNFPPRFSGRQFPNYSSELNVNALELEDSALYLCASSLTGTNYGYTFGSGTRLTVV.

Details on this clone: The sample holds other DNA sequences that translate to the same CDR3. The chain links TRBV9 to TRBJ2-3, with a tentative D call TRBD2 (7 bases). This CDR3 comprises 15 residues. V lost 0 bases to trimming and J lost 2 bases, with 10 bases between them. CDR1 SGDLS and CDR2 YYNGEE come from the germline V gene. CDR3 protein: CASSVAGGSTDTQYF. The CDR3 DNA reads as TGTGCCAGCAGCGTAGCGGGGGGCTCCACAGATACGCAGTATTTT.

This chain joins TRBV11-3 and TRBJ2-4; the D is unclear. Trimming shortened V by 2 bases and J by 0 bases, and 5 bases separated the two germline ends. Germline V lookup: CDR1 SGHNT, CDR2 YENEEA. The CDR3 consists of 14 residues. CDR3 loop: CASSLLLAKNIQYF. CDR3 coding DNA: TGTGCCAGCAGCTTACTACTAGCCAAAAACATTCAGTACTTC.

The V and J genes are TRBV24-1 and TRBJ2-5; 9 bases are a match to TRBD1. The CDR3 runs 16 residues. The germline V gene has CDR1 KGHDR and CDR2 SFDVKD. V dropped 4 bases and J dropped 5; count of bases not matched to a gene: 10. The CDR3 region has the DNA TGTGCCACCAGTGACGGACTCGGGACAGGGTACGAGACCCAGTACTTC. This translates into CATSDGLGTGYETQYF.

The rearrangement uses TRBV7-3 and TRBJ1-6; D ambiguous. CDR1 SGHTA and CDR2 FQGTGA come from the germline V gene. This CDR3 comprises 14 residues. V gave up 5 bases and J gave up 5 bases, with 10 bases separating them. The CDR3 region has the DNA TGTGCCAGCAGCATTGGACTGAATAATTCACCCCTCCACTTT. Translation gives CASSIGLNNSPLHF.

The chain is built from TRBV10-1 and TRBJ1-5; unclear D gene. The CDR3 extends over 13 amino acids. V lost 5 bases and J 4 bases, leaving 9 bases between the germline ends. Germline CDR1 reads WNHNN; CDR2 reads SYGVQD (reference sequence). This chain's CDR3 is CASSSSPNQPQHF. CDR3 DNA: TGCGCCAGCAGTTCCAGCCCTAATCAGCCCCAGCATTTT.

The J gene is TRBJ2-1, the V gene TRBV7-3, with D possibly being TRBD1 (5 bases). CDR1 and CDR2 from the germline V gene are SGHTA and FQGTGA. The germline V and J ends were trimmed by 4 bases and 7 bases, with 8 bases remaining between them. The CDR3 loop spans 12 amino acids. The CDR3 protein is CASSSPGNEQFF. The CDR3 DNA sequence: TGTGCCAGCAGCTCCCCAGGGAATGAGCAGTTCTTC.

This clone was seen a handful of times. The CDR3 region is CASSSSGGDSYEQYF. The CDR3 DNA is TGTGCCAGCAGCTCCTCAGGGGGCGACTCCTACGAGCAGTACTTC. V gene TRBV11-2 combines with J gene TRBJ2-7, with 8 bases identical to TRBD1. This CDR3 is built from 15 residues. The trim removed 4 bases at V and 0 bases at J, leaving 5 bases unmatched. Germline V gives CDR1 SGHAT, CDR2 FQNNGV.

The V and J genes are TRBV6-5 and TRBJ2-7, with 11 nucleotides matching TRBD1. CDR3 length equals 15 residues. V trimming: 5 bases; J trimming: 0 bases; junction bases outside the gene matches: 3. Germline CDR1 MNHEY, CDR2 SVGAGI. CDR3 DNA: TGTGCCAGCAGTCCCGGGACAGGGGGCTCCTACGAGCAGTACGTC. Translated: CASSPGTGGSYEQYV.

CDR3 residues: CASSLEADVRSPRNTGELFF. In DNA form, the CDR3 reads TGTGCCAGCAGTTTGGAGGCGGACGTCAGAAGCCCCAGGAACACCGGGGAGCTGTTTTTT. The genes are TRBV27 and TRBJ2-2; the D gene is possibly TRBD2 (5 bases). With 3 bases removed from V and 1 base from J, the gap between germline ends came to 24 bases. The CDR3 is 20 residues long. From germline, CDR1 is MNHEY and CDR2 SMNVEV (reference sequence).

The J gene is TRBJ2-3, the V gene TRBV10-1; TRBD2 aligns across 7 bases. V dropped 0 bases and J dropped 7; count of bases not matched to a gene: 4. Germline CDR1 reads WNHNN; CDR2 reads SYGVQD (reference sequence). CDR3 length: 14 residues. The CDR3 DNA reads TGCGCCAGCAGTGAGTCGGGGAGGGCTAATACGCAGTATTTT. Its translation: CASSESGRANTQYF.

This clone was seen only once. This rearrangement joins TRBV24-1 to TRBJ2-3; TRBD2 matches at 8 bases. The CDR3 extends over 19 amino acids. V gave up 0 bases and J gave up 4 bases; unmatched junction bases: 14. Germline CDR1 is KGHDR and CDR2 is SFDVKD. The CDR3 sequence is CATSDLESIGGVWADTQYF. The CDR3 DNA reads TGTGCCACCAGTGATTTGGAGAGTATCGGGGGGGTCTGGGCAGATACGCAGTATTTT.

CDR3 DNA sequence: TGTGCCACCCGAGGAGTAGGGGCATCAGAGACCCAGTACTTC. Protein: CATRGVGASETQYF. The chain recombines TRBV5-4 with TRBJ2-5, with D possibly TRBD1 on 5 matching bases. CDR1 is SGHNT, CDR2 YYREEE, per germline (reference sequence). Trimming removed 9 bases at V and 4 bases at J, with 19 bases between. The CDR3 consists of 14 residues.

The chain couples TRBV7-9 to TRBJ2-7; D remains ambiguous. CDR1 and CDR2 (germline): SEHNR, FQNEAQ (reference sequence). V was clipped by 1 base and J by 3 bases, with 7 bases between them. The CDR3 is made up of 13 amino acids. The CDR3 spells CASSLVSDYEQYV. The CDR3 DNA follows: TGTGCCAGCAGCTTAGTTTCGGACTACGAGCAGTACGTC.

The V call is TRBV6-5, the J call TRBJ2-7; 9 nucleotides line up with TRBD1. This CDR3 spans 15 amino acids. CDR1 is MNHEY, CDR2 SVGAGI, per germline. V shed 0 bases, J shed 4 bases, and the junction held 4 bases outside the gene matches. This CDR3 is CASSYSDRGPYEQYF. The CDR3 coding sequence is TGTGCCAGCAGTTACTCGGACAGGGGTCCTTACGAGCAGTACTTC.

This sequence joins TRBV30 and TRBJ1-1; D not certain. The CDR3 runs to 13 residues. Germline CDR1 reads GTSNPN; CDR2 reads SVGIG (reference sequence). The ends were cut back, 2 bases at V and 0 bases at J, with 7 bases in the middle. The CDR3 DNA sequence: TGTGCCTGGAGTCCGCAGATGAACACTGAAGCTTTCTTT. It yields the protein CAWSPQMNTEAFF.